What follows describes a single TCR beta chain. Its binding antigen is unknown. No clone much larger than this one lies a single base away; base qualities are absent. Donors were healthy HIV-negative adults with no recently reported acute infections or vaccinations. Every donor was a Caucasian adult residing in Nashville, Tennessee, USA. CD4+ T cells were enriched by magnetic negative selection, after which naive cells were positively selected on CD45RA and the negative fraction was taken as the memory subset. Blood was collected by leukapheresis, and PBMCs were isolated by Ficoll-Histopaque density gradient centrifugation and then cryopreserved in liquid nitrogen vapor phase. Analytical flow cytometry was used to check the purity and quantity of each magnetically sorted T cell population. Genomic DNA was isolated from every sorted fraction and measured by UV absorbance on a Nanodrop 2000c. Reading from cysteine to phenylalanine, the CDR3 counts 13 amino acids. Of the read, only the CDR3 DNA is kept; its 39 bases are in frame from base 1. Looking up the germline V gene yields CDR1 MNHEY and CDR2 SVGAGI. Germline trimming: 6 bases from V, 8 bases from J; junction bases outside gene matches: 9.

The sample comes from a study of shared clonotypes between healthy human individuals (dated by TCRdb to the early 2020s). Broadly, across the study: The cohort comprised a couple of women and a few men aged 18 to 49 years. The study deeply sequenced blood TCR repertoires of about 5 healthy adults to estimate repertoire size and the extent of clonotype sharing between individuals. Each donor's leukapheresis produced roughly between roughly 0.85 and 10 billion PBMCs. Per donor, three plates each were used for CD4 naive and CD4 memory, two for CD8 naive, and one for CD8 memory. To increase sequencing depth and limit assay-specific biases, different laboratories used diverse techniques to prepare libraries and sequence TCR repertoires.

Using the deep immunoSEQ assay, TCR CDR3 regions were amplified from genomic DNA by multiplex PCR. For each cell subset, the extracted genomic DNA was distributed evenly across all wells of several immunoSEQ 96-well plates, and each plate served as one replicate. Each replicate PCR for sorted subsets received roughly 0.2 ug genomic DNA, equal to about 30,000 T cell genomes. Purified libraries were measured with a Qubit 3.0 fluorometer, size-checked on a Bioanalyzer 2100, and measured again with the KAPA Library Quantification kit. Every immunoSEQ 96-well plate was sequenced on a separate single-read 150-cycle Illumina NextSeq 550 flow cell. The source study handled its data this way. Because the immunoSEQ output included only junctional sequences and no quality scores, the filtering could not be the same as the filtering used for full-length reads. To assign V/J genes and CDR3, sequences were annotated using PyIR, a Python wrapper for IgBLAST v1.9, with IMGT germline references. Reads were filtered out if the reads had weak V/J assignments (E-value above 1e-6), no CDR3, stop codons, out-of-frame junctions, or ambiguous translated residues. V3J clonotypes were defined by identical inferred V gene, J gene, and CDR3 amino acid sequence. Percentage overlap between repertoires was computed as shared unique clonotypes divided by the size of the smaller repertoire. Richness of each repertoire was evaluated using RTK rarefaction, the Chao1 estimator, and Recon v2.1 estimates of unobserved clonotypes. Generation probabilities for all TCRbeta clonotypes obtained by the gDNA method from a handful of donors were computed using OLGA. Not all clones reach the TCRdb copy of this immuneACCESS table, which keeps in-frame sequences only. Checked studies attribute under half of the gap to unresolved V genes and leave the rest unexplained. D and trimming come from the DNA, and the V and J calls and clone size come from that table. In all, the sample holds some 2.3 million clones, and about 92% of those were seen once. The ten largest clones add up to 0.39% of the sample.

Points the paper makes about the study in general: Pairwise subsampling indicated that sequencing depth was expected to affect the degree of clonotype sharing among donors. Compared with non-shared clonotypes, clonotypes shared by all four sorted-subset donors had higher generation probabilities. Sharing across a handful of donors was observed for approximately 5% of naive CD4, less than 4% of naive CD8, 2% to 2.5% of memory CD4, and around 0.4% of memory CD8 clonotypes. The genetic and exposure-history diversity represented was limited by the small number of donors. Larger estimated clonotype richness was generally found for naive subsets than for memory subsets. Sampling was limited to blood, and TCR repertoires in tissue likely differ from TCR repertoires in blood. Even with the large sequencing depth, rarefaction of the sorted-subset datasets indicated that sequencing was incomplete.

The rearranged chain carries TRBV6-5 and TRBJ1-2; 7 bases in between match TRBD1. Sequenced material: naive CD4+ T cells from PBMCs. The sample's cell subset or site label, in plain terms: CD45RA+ positively selected. This receptor was identified in a man aged 18-30 years in good health. Some clones in this sample may be carry-over from other donors' samples. The DNA is as follows: TGTGCCAGCAGATCAGGACAGGTTGGGGGCTACACCTTC. It translates as CASRSGQVGGYTF.